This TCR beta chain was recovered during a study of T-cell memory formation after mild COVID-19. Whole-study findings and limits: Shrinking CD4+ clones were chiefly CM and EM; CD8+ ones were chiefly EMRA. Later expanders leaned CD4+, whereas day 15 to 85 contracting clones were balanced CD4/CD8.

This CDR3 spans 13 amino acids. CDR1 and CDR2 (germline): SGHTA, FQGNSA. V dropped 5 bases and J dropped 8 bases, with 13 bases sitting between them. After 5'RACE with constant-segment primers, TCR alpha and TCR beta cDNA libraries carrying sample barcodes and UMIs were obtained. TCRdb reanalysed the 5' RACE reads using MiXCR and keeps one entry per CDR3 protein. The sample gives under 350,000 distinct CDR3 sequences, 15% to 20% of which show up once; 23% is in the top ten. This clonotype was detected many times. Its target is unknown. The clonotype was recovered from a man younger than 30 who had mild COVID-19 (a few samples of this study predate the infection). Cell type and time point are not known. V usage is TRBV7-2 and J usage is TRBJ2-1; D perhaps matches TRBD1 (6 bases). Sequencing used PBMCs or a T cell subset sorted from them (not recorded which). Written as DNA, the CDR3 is TGTGCCAGCAGCCTCAGGGGTTGGGATGAGCAGTTCTTC. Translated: CASSLRGWDEQFF.